The entry below gives a single T cell receptor (beta chain) sequence along with its context. The data are from a study of graft-versus-host responses after intestinal transplantation. Generated by immunoSEQ multiplex PCR, the TCRdb table keeps only in-frame clones and is missing some. This table has over 7,000 clones, less than 85% appearing once. Looked up from germline, CDR1 is SNHLY and CDR2 is FYNNEI. Trimming stripped 6 bases from V and 2 bases from J, with 17 bases between. CDR3 length: 15 residues. Lamina propria and intraepithelial lymphocytes were released by processing graft tissue. The rearrangement joins TRBV2 to TRBJ2-7; D is unresolved. The sample was ileum tissue, taken about 490 days after intestinal transplant. This clonotype was sampled from a human patient who received an intestinal transplant, so some T cells may come from the graft donor. The CDR3 nucleotides read TGTGCCAGCAGCCAAGACACCTCAGGCCCCTACGAGCAGTACTTC. As protein: CASSQDTSGPYEQYF.